A single sample is the source of the 2 T cell receptor beta chains below, sequenced in a study of a mutant IDH1 vaccine in newly diagnosed glioma. Antigens for these TCRs are unknown. Sequenced by immunoSEQ multiplex PCR; TCRdb stores in-frame clones only, minus some. The sample comprises tens of thousands of clones, about four fifths of which are singletons, and about 3.2% rests with the top ten. This sample's time point: week 35, safety follow-up. Alongside topical imiquimod, each dose of vaccine comprised 300 ug of mutant IDH1 20-mer peptide. Material: PBMCs, obtained from a glioma patient whose treatment included an IDH1 peptide vaccine. These receptor sequences come from a man aged 40-49 years with glioma. Some clones in this sample may be carry-over from other donors' samples.

V and J are TRBV5-1 and TRBJ2-7, with D tentatively TRBD2 (5 bases). There are 15 residues in the CDR3. Looked up from germline, CDR1 is SGHRS and CDR2 is YFSETQ. Trimming took 4 bases from V and 4 from J, leaving 18 bases between them. CDR3 sequence (DNA): TGCGCCAGCAGCCCCTCAGGTAGACGGGAATACGAGCAGTACTTC. Translated: CASSPSGRREYEQYF. Based on the CDR3 plus reference TRBV5-1 and TRBJ2-7, the full variable domain is KAGVTQTPRYLIKTRGQQVTLSCSPISGHRSVSWYQQTPGQGLQFLFEYFSETQRNKGNFPGRFSGRQFSNSRSEMNVSTLELGDSALYLCASSPSGRREYEQYFGPGTRLTVT.

This clone has just one count. The chain links TRBV4-1 to TRBJ1-1; 9 bases fit TRBD1. The CDR3 runs 13 residues. With 1 base clipped from V and 10 bases from J, the junction kept 4 bases outside the gene matches. Germline V lookup: CDR1 MGHRA, CDR2 YSYEKL. The CDR3 bases are TGCGCCAGCAGCCAAGGGACAGGGGAGGGAGCTTTCTTT. The encoded protein is CASSQGTGEGAFF.